The 13 T cell receptor beta chains presented below share a single source sample, sequenced in a study of lymphopenia after photon versus proton radiotherapy. Sequenced by immunoSEQ multiplex PCR; TCRdb stores in-frame clones only, minus some. The sample yields about 17,000 clones, 65% to 90% seen once. The sample here was peripheral blood, taken from a patient treated with proton-based radiotherapy. These receptors were collected from a man between 65 and 85 years old with pancreatic cancer.

This chain links TRBV7-3 with TRBJ1-1; 8 bases are a match to TRBD1. CDR1 is SGHTA, CDR2 FQGTGA, per germline. The CDR3 spans 16 residues. J lost 1 base, V lost 1 base, and 5 bases had no gene match. For the CDR3, the DNA is TGTGCCAGCAGCTTAAGAACAGGGGGGCAGAACACTGAAGCTTTCTTT. Its protein product is CASSLRTGGQNTEAFF.

This chain uses TRBV7-9 with TRBJ1-5, with D possibly being TRBD1 (5 bases). Per the germline V gene, CDR1 is SEHNR and CDR2 is FQNEAQ (reference sequence). This CDR3 is 16 amino acids long. Trimming stripped 2 bases from V and 0 bases from J, with 11 bases between. The DNA for the CDR3 is TGTGCCAGCAGCTTAACCTCGGGGCATAGCAATCAGCCCCAGCATTTT. This encodes CASSLTSGHSNQPQHF.

The CDR3 DNA is TGTGCCAGTAGTCTTGGGTCCTTTAGCAATCAGCCCCAGCATTTT. Its protein product is CASSLGSFSNQPQHF. This sequence joins TRBV19 and TRBJ1-5; no reliable D call. Germline CDR1 LNHDA, CDR2 SQIVND (reference sequence). The CDR3 has 15 residues. Trimming cost V 5 bases and J 0 bases, with 11 bases left between them.

V and J are TRBV11-2 and TRBJ1-6; tentatively, D is TRBD1 (5 bases). Between the trimmed V and J ends, which lost 3 bases and 9 bases, there was a span of 9 bases. The CDR3 has 13 amino acids. Germline loops: CDR1 SGHAT, CDR2 FQNNGV. Here the CDR3 DNA reads TGTGCCAGCAGCTTGACAGTCACTTCACCCCTCCACTTT. Its protein is CASSLTVTSPLHF. Variable domain in full (rest from reference TRBV11-2 and TRBJ1-6): EAGVAQSPRYKIIEKRQSVAFWCNPISGHATLYWYQQILGQGPKLLIQFQNNGVVDDSQLPKDRFSAERLKGVDSTLKIQPAKLEDSAVYLCASSLTVTSPLHFGNGTRLTVT.

The V and J genes are TRBV4-2 and TRBJ1-3; D is unclear. Deletions cut 1 base from V and 0 bases from J, with 4 bases between. CDR3 size: 14 residues. Germline V CDR1 and CDR2: LGHNA, YNFKEQ. The CDR3 coding sequence is TGTGCCAGCAGCCAAGGTAGCTCTGGAAACACCATATATTTT. Translation gives CASSQGSSGNTIYF.

The chain carries TRBV19 and TRBJ1-5, with D uncertain. Between the trimmed V and J ends, which lost 3 bases and 0 bases, there was a span of 6 bases. Germline assignment: CDR1 LNHDA and CDR2 SQIVND (reference sequence). The CDR3 has 14 amino acids. The CDR3 protein is CASSMRDSNQPQHF. As DNA, the CDR3 is TGTGCCAGTAGTATGAGGGATAGCAATCAGCCCCAGCATTTT.

The V gene is TRBV23-1, the J gene TRBJ1-2; 8 bases agree with TRBD1. TRBV23-1 is annotated as an ORF whose role is uncertain. The CDR3 extends over 14 amino acids. The V and J ends lost 7 bases and 4 bases, in that order; junction bases with no gene match: 8. CDR3 sequence (DNA): TGCGCCAGCACCGAGACAGGGGACCTCTATGGCTACACCTTC. As protein: CASTETGDLYGYTF.

J is TRBJ1-2 and V is TRBV6-5; D is possibly TRBD1 (5 bases). The V end was cut by 5 bases, the J end by 2 bases, with 15 bases between. CDR1 and CDR2 from the germline V gene are MNHEY and SVGAGI. The CDR3 is 15 amino acids. CDR3 residues: CASSPTPGGNYGYTF. In DNA, the CDR3 is TGTGCCAGCAGTCCCACGCCCGGGGGGAACTATGGCTACACCTTC.

The V and J genes are TRBV5-1 and TRBJ2-5; the match to TRBD2 covers 9 bases. Matching the DNA end better, TRBJ2-7 makes the J call doubtful. Germline loops: CDR1 SGHRS, CDR2 YFSETQ. This CDR3 comprises 15 residues. CDR3 in DNA: TGCGCCAGCAGCCTGGAGGGACTAGCTCCCTACGAGCAGTACTTC. Translation: CASSLEGLAPYEQYF.

The chain combines TRBV6-5 with TRBJ1-2; D may be TRBD1 (5 bases). This CDR3 is built from 15 residues. Germline V lookup: CDR1 MNHEY, CDR2 SVGAGI. V lost 0 bases, J lost 7 bases, and 15 bases lay in between. The CDR3 reads CASSYSGRATSGYTF. CDR3 DNA sequence: TGTGCCAGCAGTTACTCGGGCAGGGCAACCTCTGGCTACACCTTC.

The CDR3 protein is CAWRQGANYGYTF. The CDR3 DNA reads as TGTGCCTGGAGGCAGGGGGCTAACTATGGCTACACCTTC. J is TRBJ1-2 and V is TRBV30; 7 bases line up with TRBD1. Germline CDR1 GTSNPN, CDR2 SVGIG (reference sequence). The CDR3 is 13 residues long. With V trimmed by 3 bases and J by 0 bases, 1 base remained unmatched.

The chain employs TRBV7-8 and TRBJ1-4, with no clear D. Trimming left V 3 bases short and J 7 bases short, with 9 bases between. Per the germline V gene, CDR1 is SGHVS and CDR2 is FQNEAQ. This CDR3 has 13 residues. CDR3 in DNA: TGTGCCAGCAGCTTTCGAGTCGCTGAAAAACTGTTTTTT. It is translated as CASSFRVAEKLFF.

The CDR3 protein is CASSLFRGEDGYTF. As DNA, the CDR3 is TGCGCCAGCAGCTTGTTCCGGGGAGAGGATGGCTACACCTTC. The chain carries TRBV5-1 and TRBJ1-2; D call uncertain. There are 14 residues in the CDR3. Trimming removed 1 base at V and 6 bases at J, with 13 bases between. Germline V lookup: CDR1 SGHRS, CDR2 YFSETQ.